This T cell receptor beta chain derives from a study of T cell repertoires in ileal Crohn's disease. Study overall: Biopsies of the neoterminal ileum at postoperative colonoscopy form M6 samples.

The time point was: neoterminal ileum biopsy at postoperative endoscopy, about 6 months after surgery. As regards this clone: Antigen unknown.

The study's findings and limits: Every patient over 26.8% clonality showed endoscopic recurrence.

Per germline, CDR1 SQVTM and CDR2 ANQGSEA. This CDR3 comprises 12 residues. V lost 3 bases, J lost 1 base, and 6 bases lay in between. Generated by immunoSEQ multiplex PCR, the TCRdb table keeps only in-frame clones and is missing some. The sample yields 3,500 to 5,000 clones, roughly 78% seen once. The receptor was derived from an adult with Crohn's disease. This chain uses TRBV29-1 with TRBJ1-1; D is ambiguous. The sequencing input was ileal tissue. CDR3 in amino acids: CSVEHGNTEAFF. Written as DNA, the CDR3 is TGCAGCGTTGAGCACGGGAACACTGAAGCTTTCTTT.